These 30 T cell receptor beta chains were sequenced from one sample in a study of T cell changes during pregnancy in multiple sclerosis. TCRdb's copy holds only in-frame clones and misses some; the assay was immunoSEQ multiplex PCR. The table lists around 70,000 clones, about nine tenths of them singletons. This sample comprised CD4+ T cells from peripheral blood mononuclear cells, obtained after pregnancy. These receptors came from a female donor with multiple sclerosis, enrolled in a pregnancy study.

This clone has just one count. This rearrangement joins TRBV5-4 to TRBJ2-1, with TRBD1 matching over 7 bases. The CDR3 totals 16 residues. CDR1 and CDR2 (germline): SGHNT, YYREEE (reference sequence). After removal of 3 bases from V and 7 bases from J, the junction contained 13 bases not matched to a gene. The CDR3 DNA reads TGTGCCAGCAGCTCTTCCTACCGCCAGGGGGAAAATGAGCAGTTCTTC. Translating gives CASSSSYRQGENEQFF.

The chain is built from TRBV19 and TRBJ1-2; TRBD1 might be the D (5 bases). The germline CDR1 and CDR2 sequences are LNHDA and SQIVND (reference sequence). V lost 5 bases and J lost 5, with 21 bases in between. The CDR3 extends over 16 amino acids. CDR3 residues: CASSPGGAPQIYGYTF. Here the CDR3 DNA reads TGTGCCAGTAGTCCGGGAGGGGCCCCGCAAATATATGGCTACACCTTC.

CDR3 DNA sequence: TGTGCCAGCAGTGAATATCCTTTCCTAGCCAAAAACATTCAGTACTTC. Translating gives CASSEYPFLAKNIQYF. The genes are TRBV2 and TRBJ2-4; no definite D call. V was shortened by 2 bases and J by 0 bases, with 11 bases between the two germline ends. CDR1 and CDR2 from the germline V gene are SNHLY and FYNNEI. The CDR3 runs 16 residues.

The V call is TRBV27, the J call TRBJ2-5, with TRBD2 as a possible D gene (6 bases). This CDR3 has 16 residues. Per germline, CDR1 MNHEY and CDR2 SMNVEV (reference sequence). The V and J ends lost 4 bases and 5 bases respectively, with 20 bases between them. The CDR3 DNA reads as TGTGCCAGCAGTTCCCTTCTCACGGGGGACGGCGAGACCCAGTACTTC. This codes for CASSSLLTGDGETQYF.

For the CDR3, the DNA is TGTGCCAGCAGTTACTCGGGCGGGGGCGGATACAATGAGCAGTTCTTC. As protein: CASSYSGGGGYNEQFF. This chain links TRBV6-5 with TRBJ2-1, with D tentatively TRBD2 (7 bases). This CDR3 region has 16 residues. Germline CDR1 is MNHEY and CDR2 is SVGAGI. V was trimmed by 0 bases and J by 4 bases, leaving 13 bases between them.

J is TRBJ2-2 and V is TRBV2; no clear D. This CDR3 has 15 amino acids. Per the germline V gene, CDR1 is SNHLY and CDR2 is FYNNEI. Trimming stripped 2 bases from V and 8 bases from J, with 15 bases between. The CDR3 reads CASSELGTPLGELFF. CDR3 bases: TGTGCCAGCAGTGAATTGGGCACCCCCCTGGGGGAGCTGTTTTTT. The full variable domain, with the rest looked up from reference TRBV2 and TRBJ2-2, is EPEVTQTPSHQVTQMGQEVILRCVPISNHLYFYWYRQILGQKVEFLVSFYNNEISEKSEIFDDQFSVERPDGSNFTLKIRSTKLEDSAMYFCASSELGTPLGELFFGEGSRLTVL.

The chain is built from TRBV19 and TRBJ2-2, with 8 bases fitting TRBD2. CDR3 length equals 17 residues. Germline CDR1 is LNHDA and CDR2 is SQIVND (reference sequence). Losses at the gene ends were 9 bases for V and 1 base for J; bases not matched to a gene: 13. As DNA, the CDR3 is TGTGCCAGCAGGTTTCTGGGTCGGGGGGGGAACACCGGGGAGCTGTTTTTT. This encodes CASRFLGRGGNTGELFF.

The chain carries TRBV7-9 and TRBJ1-2; D not resolved. Per the germline V gene, CDR1 is SEHNR and CDR2 is FQNEAQ (reference sequence). This CDR3 comprises 14 residues. V lost 1 base and J 2 bases, leaving 8 bases between the germline ends. CDR3 bases: TGTGCCAGCAGCTTAGAGGTCGGGAACTATGGCTACACCTTC. The encoded protein is CASSLEVGNYGYTF.

This sequence joins TRBV7-7 and TRBJ1-1; D is unresolved. In germline, CDR1 is SSHAT, CDR2 FNYEAQ (reference sequence). V lost 5 bases, J lost 0 bases, and 7 bases lay in between. The CDR3 length is 13 residues. Here the CDR3 DNA reads TGTGCCAGCAGCACAGACATGAACACTGAAGCTTTCTTT. Translation: CASSTDMNTEAFF.

This rearrangement joins TRBV5-1 to TRBJ2-2, with D unclear. The CDR3 totals 14 residues. The germline V gene encodes CDR1 SGHRS and CDR2 YFSETQ. Trimming pared 0 bases from V and 4 bases from J, leaving 7 bases between. CDR3 sequence: CASSLVSLTGELFF. The CDR3 coding sequence is TGCGCCAGCAGCTTGGTATCCCTCACCGGGGAGCTGTTTTTT.

This chain uses TRBV18 with TRBJ2-5; possible D gene TRBD1, 6 bases. V lost 3 bases, J lost 5 bases, and 16 bases lay in between. The germline V gene has CDR1 KGHSH and CDR2 LQKENI. The CDR3 contains 15 residues. The CDR3 spells CASSPEIQGRETQYF. Written as DNA, the CDR3 is TGTGCCAGCTCACCTGAAATACAGGGAAGGGAGACCCAGTACTTC.

This clone is a singleton in its sample. The chain is built from TRBV28 and TRBJ2-1, with 8 bases aligning to TRBD2. J lost 8 bases, V lost 2 bases, and 17 bases had no gene match. CDR1 is MDHEN, CDR2 SYDVKM, per germline. This CDR3 region has 18 residues. The CDR3 coding sequence is TGTGCCAGCAGTTTACCCCGTTGGAGCGGGGGAGGGCCATATGAGCAGTTCTTC. This encodes CASSLPRWSGGGPYEQFF.

V and J are TRBV27 and TRBJ2-3; 9 bases line up with TRBD2. The CDR3 loop spans 16 amino acids. The trim removed 2 bases at V and 5 bases at J, leaving 8 bases unmatched. Germline CDR1 reads MNHEY; CDR2 reads SMNVEV (reference sequence). In DNA form, the CDR3 reads TGTGCCAGCAGTTTAGTTTCTAGCGGGACGGGAGATACGCAGTATTTT. Its protein is CASSLVSSGTGDTQYF.

The V gene is TRBV7-9, the J gene TRBJ2-3, with a tentative D call TRBD2 (5 bases). CDR1 is SEHNR, CDR2 FQNEAQ, per germline (reference sequence). CDR3 length: 12 residues. The V gene lost 5 bases and the J gene lost 7 bases, with 10 bases spanning the gap. The CDR3 protein is CASSPSGNTQYF. CDR3 DNA: TGTGCCAGCAGCCCATCCGGGAATACGCAGTATTTT. The full variable domain, in which reference TRBV7-9 and TRBJ2-3 provide the parts outside the CDR3, is DTGVSQNPRHKITKRGQNVTFRCDPISEHNRLYWYRQTLGQGPEFLTYFQNEAQLEKSRLLSDRFSAERPKGSFSTLEIQRTEQGDSAMYLCASSPSGNTQYFGPGTRLTVL.

The chain uses TRBV19 and TRBJ2-7; D remains unclear. The germline V gene has CDR1 LNHDA and CDR2 SQIVND (reference sequence). This CDR3 is 12 amino acids long. Trimming stripped 6 bases from V and 1 base from J, with 7 bases between. CDR3 coding DNA: TGTGCCAGTAGGAAACAGTCCTACGAGCAGTACTTC. Translation: CASRKQSYEQYF.

V gene TRBV7-6 combines with J gene TRBJ2-7; D is perhaps TRBD2 (6 bases). Trimming shortened V by 5 bases and J by 4 bases, and 9 bases separated the two germline ends. CDR1 is SGHVS, CDR2 FNYEAQ, per germline. The CDR3 has 12 residues. The CDR3 DNA reads TGTGCCAGCAGCCCCGGGGGATACGAGCAGTACTTC. Translating it yields CASSPGGYEQYF.

The chain joins TRBV7-2 to TRBJ2-3, with D perhaps TRBD1 (6 bases). The CDR3 extends over 14 amino acids. Germline CDR1 is SGHTA and CDR2 is FQGNSA. Deletions cut 11 bases from V and 2 bases from J, with 17 bases between. The CDR3 region is CAVRGRRPTDTQYF. DNA for the CDR3: TGTGCCGTCAGGGGTCGGCGGCCCACAGATACGCAGTATTTT.

This clone came up a few times. The chain links TRBV28 to TRBJ1-5, with a tentative D call TRBD1 (6 bases). Trimming shortened V by 5 bases and J by 7 bases, and 21 bases separated the two germline ends. The germline V gene has CDR1 MDHEN and CDR2 SYDVKM. The CDR3 length is 16 residues. Here the CDR3 reads CASSLGGGREYQPQHF. DNA for the CDR3: TGTGCCAGCAGTCTAGGGGGGGGGCGGGAATACCAGCCCCAGCATTTT.

The V and J genes are TRBV18 and TRBJ1-5, with D possibly being TRBD1 (5 bases). Looked up from germline, CDR1 is KGHSH and CDR2 is LQKENI. CDR3 size: 14 residues. V was shortened by 6 bases and J by 6 bases, with 15 bases between the two germline ends. In nucleotides, the CDR3 is TGTGCCAGCTCCCCAGGCAGGGAAGGTCAGCCCCAGCATTTT. This translates into CASSPGREGQPQHF.

This clone was observed once. The rearrangement links TRBV5-1 to TRBJ1-4; D is perhaps TRBD1 (6 bases). Germline V gene data show CDR1 as SGHRS and CDR2 as YFSETQ. The CDR3 runs 14 residues. The V gene lost 0 bases and the J gene lost 8 bases, with 11 bases spanning the gap. The CDR3, as DNA: TGCGCCAGCAGCTTGGGACAGGTGGAGGAAAAACTGTTTTTT. This translates into CASSLGQVEEKLFF.

The chain is built from TRBV19 and TRBJ2-7, with 8 nucleotides matching TRBD1. This CDR3 contains 15 residues. V dropped 4 bases and J dropped 6; count of bases not matched to a gene: 11. CDR1 is LNHDA and CDR2 is SQIVND in the germline V gene (reference sequence). The CDR3 DNA reads TGTGCCAGTAGTACAGGGACAGGAAAAGGGCTCGAGCAGTACTTC. Amino acids: CASSTGTGKGLEQYF.

This chain joins TRBV6-6 and TRBJ1-2; weak D call: TRBD1 (6 bases). Germline V lookup: CDR1 MNHNY, CDR2 SVGAGI (reference sequence). This CDR3 has 13 residues. Trimming removed 4 bases at V and 8 bases at J, with 14 bases between. The CDR3 DNA is TGTGCCAGCAGTTCTTCAGGGGTGCAGGGCTACACCTTC. Translated, it gives CASSSSGVQGYTF.

This chain connects TRBV9 to TRBJ2-7, with 11 bases identical to TRBD2. The CDR3 consists of 16 residues. The germline CDR1 and CDR2 sequences are SGDLS and YYNGEE. The ends lost 2 bases at V and 5 bases at J; junction bases unmatched: 9. CDR3 DNA sequence: TGTGCCAGCAGCGTCCTAGCGGGGGGAGGGCTGGACGAGCAGTACTTC. This codes for CASSVLAGGGLDEQYF.

The chain uses TRBV19 and TRBJ2-2; the D gene is possibly TRBD1 (6 bases). The CDR3 length is 15 residues. Germline lookup yields CDR1 LNHDA and CDR2 SQIVND (reference sequence). Trimming removed 5 bases from V and 4 bases from J, with 14 bases in between. The CDR3 region has the DNA TGTGCCAGTAGTGGGGGCAGTTTTATCACCGGGGAGCTGTTTTTT. Protein product: CASSGGSFITGELFF.

V usage is TRBV2 and J usage is TRBJ2-1; 11 nucleotides match TRBD2. The CDR3 sequence is 17 residues long. V gave up 7 bases and J gave up 4 bases; unmatched junction bases: 12. The germline CDR1 and CDR2 sequences are SNHLY and FYNNEI. The CDR3 DNA reads as TGTGCCAGCACCTCGGTGGGGTCTAGCGGGGGGTACAATGAGCAGTTCTTC. Translated, it gives CASTSVGSSGGYNEQFF.

The rearrangement links TRBV6-1 to TRBJ2-1, with 9 bases lining up with TRBD1. Germline CDR1 is MNHNS and CDR2 is SASEGT. Losses at the gene ends were 7 bases for V and 2 bases for J; bases not matched to a gene: 6. The CDR3 totals 15 residues. The CDR3 DNA reads as TGTGCCAGCAAGTCCGGGACAGGGACCTACAATGAGCAGTTCTTC. This codes for CASKSGTGTYNEQFF.

The CDR3 sequence: CASSSPGGDTEAFF. CDR3 nucleotide sequence: TGTGCCAGCAGTTCGCCCGGAGGGGACACTGAAGCTTTCTTT. J is TRBJ1-1 and V is TRBV6-5; weak D call: TRBD1 (5 bases). The length of the CDR3 is 14 residues. The germline gives CDR1 MNHEY, CDR2 SVGAGI. Trimming stripped 4 bases from V and 3 bases from J, with 12 bases between.

The chain recombines TRBV5-4 with TRBJ2-5; 7 bases line up with TRBD2. The CDR3 runs to 18 residues. With V trimmed by 6 bases and J by 2 bases, 19 bases remained unmatched. Germline V lookup: CDR1 SGHNT, CDR2 YYREEE (reference sequence). CDR3 in DNA: TGTGCCAGCACCCCGGGGAGGGGAGAACCAAGGAGGCAAGAGACCCAGTACTTC. It encodes CASTPGRGEPRRQETQYF.

This rearrangement joins TRBV7-9 to TRBJ1-1; D is unresolved. Trimming stripped 4 bases from V and 1 base from J, with 16 bases between. The CDR3 is 16 amino acids. Germline V gene lookup returns CDR1 SEHNR and CDR2 FQNEAQ (reference sequence). CDR3 bases: TGTGCCAGCAGCTACTTAATCGGGGTTTCGAACACTGAAGCTTTCTTT. Its translation: CASSYLIGVSNTEAFF.

V usage is TRBV11-2 and J usage is TRBJ1-3, with D tentatively TRBD1 (6 bases). V gave up 2 bases and J gave up 2 bases, with 13 bases separating them. This CDR3 has 16 residues. Germline assignment: CDR1 SGHAT and CDR2 FQNNGV. CDR3 nucleotide sequence: TGTGCCAGCAGCTTATACCAGGGGAGCGCTGGAAACACCATATATTTT. This codes for CASSLYQGSAGNTIYF.